This is a list of T cell receptor beta chains from one sample in a study of blood T cell repertoires in COVID-19. Sequencing used immunoSEQ multiplex PCR; TCRdb keeps in-frame clones, though not all of them. The repertoire consists of 200,000 to 250,000 clones, with about four fifths occurring once and the leading ten covering 7.5%. The sequencing sample was made of peripheral blood. The receptors derive from a woman of 80 years or more with COVID-19, enrolled during active disease. The CDR3 runs from the conserved cysteine through the conserved F or W. D genes are given only for firm matches. Clone size appears in some rows only: once, few, many, or a class for an expanded clone.

D gene,V gene,J gene,clone size,CDR3 protein,CDR3 DNA
TRBD2,TRBV5-4,TRBJ2-1,-,CASSPDTGTSVYTEQFF,TGTGCCAGCAGCCCAGACACCGGGACTAGTGTCTATACTGAGCAGTTCTTC
-,TRBV5-6,TRBJ1-1,-,CASSLGRVGTEAFF,TGTGCCAGCAGCTTGGGACGGGTAGGCACTGAAGCTTTCTTT
-,TRBV6-5,TRBJ1-1,-,CASSPRGPNTEAFF,TGTGCCAGCAGTCCCCGTGGGCCGAACACTGAAGCTTTCTTT
TRBD1,TRBV7-9,TRBJ1-4,-,CASSVDRGNEKLFF,TGTGCCAGCAGCGTAGACAGGGGAAACGAAAAACTGTTTTTT
TRBD1,TRBV5-1,TRBJ2-7,-,CARKGQGGREQYF,TGCGCCAGGAAGGGACAGGGAGGGCGGGAGCAGTACTTC
-,TRBV25-1,TRBJ1-1,-,CASSAPGERTEAFF,TGTGCCAGCAGTGCACCAGGGGAAAGAACTGAAGCTTTCTTT
-,TRBV12-2,TRBJ2-7,-,CASRLEGTSGRARSYEQYF,TGTGCAAGTCGCTTAGAGGGAACTAGCGGGAGGGCCCGCTCCTACGAGCAGTACTTC
-,TRBV21-1,TRBJ2-2,-,CASSKGCGRATGELFF,TGTGCCAGCAGCAAAGGCTGCGGGAGGGCCACCGGGGAGCTGTTTTTT
-,TRBV7-3,TRBJ1-1,once,CASSLGQHTEAFF,TGTGCCAGCAGCTTAGGACAACACACTGAAGCTTTCTTT
-,TRBV7-8,TRBJ2-3,-,CASSASGSLGLYF,TGTGCCAGCAGCGCCTCCGGGAGCCTCGGATTGTATTTT
-,TRBV19,TRBJ2-2,-,CASSISAANTGELFF,TGTGCCAGTAGTATTAGTGCCGCCAACACCGGGGAGCTGTTTTTT
-,TRBV30,TRBJ1-4,-,CAWTPGNDNEKLFF,TGTGCCTGGACCCCCGGGAATGATAATGAAAAACTGTTTTTT
TRBD2,TRBV6-5,TRBJ2-7,-,CASSRPSGGEQYF,TGTGCCAGCAGTCGGCCTAGCGGGGGGGAGCAGTACTTC
-,TRBV7-2,TRBJ2-3,-,CASTLRMDTQYF,TGTGCCAGCACCTTGAGGATGGATACGCAGTATTTT
TRBD2,TRBV7-8,TRBJ2-5,once,CASSSWTSGGAETQYF,TGTGCCAGCAGCTCTTGGACTAGCGGGGGGGCGGAGACCCAGTACTTC
-,TRBV20-1,TRBJ2-3,-,CSASRDTQYF,TGCAGTGCTAGCCGGGATACGCAGTATTTT
TRBD1,TRBV7-2,TRBJ1-1,-,CASSLLEDRGIWFF,TGTGCCAGCAGCTTACTGGAGGACAGGGGTATATGGTTCTTT
TRBD1,TRBV4-1,TRBJ1-4,-,CASSQGQFLFATNEKLFF,TGCGCCAGCAGCCAGGGACAGTTCCTCTTTGCAACTAATGAAAAACTGTTTTTT
TRBD1,TRBV5-5,TRBJ1-5,once,CASSFKTGGGQPQHF,TGTGCCAGCAGCTTTAAAACAGGGGGCGGTCAGCCCCAGCATTTT
TRBD2,TRBV19,TRBJ2-3,once,CASQRASGSTDTQYF,TGTGCCAGCCAGCGGGCTAGCGGGAGCACAGATACGCAGTATTTT
TRBD1,TRBV5-1,TRBJ1-2,-,CASSAGQYSNYGYTF,TGCGCCAGCAGCGCGGGACAGTATTCTAACTATGGCTACACCTTC
TRBD1,TRBV7-2,TRBJ1-5,-,CASSSRTGGGNQPQHF,TGTGCCAGCAGCTCGAGGACAGGGGGAGGCAATCAGCCCCAGCATTTT
-,TRBV6-1,TRBJ2-7,-,CASSENPTGVTFEQYF,TGTGCCAGCAGTGAAAACCCAACAGGAGTAACCTTTGAGCAGTACTTC
TRBD1,TRBV7-8,TRBJ2-5,-,CASSRGQVSQETQYF,TGTGCCAGCAGCCGGGGACAGGTGTCACAAGAGACCCAGTACTTC
-,TRBV7-9,TRBJ1-6,-,CASSLGAGRGSPLHF,TGTGCCAGCAGCTTAGGGGCAGGGAGGGGTTCACCCCTCCACTTT
TRBD2,TRBV18,TRBJ2-5,-,CASSPNHSGGKETQYF,TGTGCCAGCTCGCCCAATCATAGCGGGGGGAAAGAGACCCAGTACTTC
TRBD1,TRBV27,TRBJ2-1,-,CASTDRGTHNEQFF,TGTGCCAGCACCGACAGGGGAACCCACAATGAGCAGTTCTTC
-,TRBV4-1,TRBJ1-1,-,CASSQVRTTGVMNTEAFF,TGCGCCAGCAGCCAAGTTCGGACAACTGGGGTAATGAACACTGAAGCTTTCTTT
-,TRBV6-5,TRBJ1-2,-,CASSYGASGYTF,TGTGCCAGCAGTTACGGGGCGAGTGGCTACACCTTC
-,TRBV2,TRBJ2-3,-,CASSVTGTSTDTQYF,TGTGCCAGCAGTGTGACAGGAACTAGCACAGATACGCAGTATTTT
-,TRBV13,TRBJ2-7,-,CASSSRRRASYEQYF,TGTGCCAGCAGCTCACGTCGGCGGGCTTCTTACGAGCAGTACTTC
-,TRBV3-1/TRBV3-2,TRBJ1-1,few,CASSQSRLTNTEAFF,TGTGCCAGCAGCCAGTCCCGACTAACGAACACTGAAGCTTTCTTT
TRBD1,TRBV7-2,TRBJ2-1,-,CASSSRGTGPNNEQFF,TGTGCCAGCAGCTCAAGGGGGACAGGGCCTAACAATGAGCAGTTCTTC
TRBD2,TRBV28,TRBJ2-7,-,CASTPGGPSGSGEQYF,TGTGCCAGTACCCCCGGGGGACCTAGCGGGAGTGGCGAGCAGTACTTC
-,TRBV11-3,TRBJ2-7,few,CASSLGEAHEQYF,TGTGCCAGCAGTTTGGGGGAGGCCCACGAGCAGTACTTC
-,TRBV7-9,TRBJ2-3,-,CASHGSSADTQYF,TGTGCCAGTCACGGGAGCAGTGCAGATACGCAGTATTTT
TRBD2,TRBV18,TRBJ2-1,-,CASSPLAGTTGGNEQFF,TGTGCCAGCTCACCACTCGCCGGGACTACGGGGGGCAATGAGCAGTTCTTC
-,TRBV11-2,TRBJ2-1,-,CASSLGAGNNEQFF,TGTGCCAGCAGCTTAGGGGCGGGAAACAATGAGCAGTTCTTC
TRBD2,TRBV6-2/TRBV6-3,TRBJ2-7,-,CASSASGGREQYF,TGTGCCAGCAGTGCTAGCGGAGGGCGAGAGCAGTACTTC
TRBD2,TRBV19,TRBJ2-3,-,CASSSLAGVTDTQYF,TGTGCCAGTAGCTCACTAGCGGGGGTCACAGATACGCAGTATTTT
TRBD2,TRBV6-6,TRBJ2-3,-,CASSYSNGGGDTQYF,TGTGCCAGCAGTTACTCGAACGGGGGGGGAGATACGCAGTATTTT
-,TRBV15,TRBJ1-5,-,CATSVGRGNQPQHF,TGTGCCACCAGCGTCGGTCGGGGCAATCAGCCCCAGCATTTT
TRBD2,TRBV20-1,TRBJ2-7,-,CSASSFGTRTYEQYF,TGCAGTGCTAGTTCCTTCGGGACTAGAACCTACGAGCAGTACTTC
-,TRBV15,TRBJ1-5,few,CATRPGARSNQPQHF,TGTGCCACCAGGCCCGGAGCAAGAAGCAATCAGCCCCAGCATTTT
TRBD2,TRBV11-2,TRBJ2-2,-,CASSRSGGGGELFF,TGTGCCAGCAGCCGCAGCGGGGGAGGCGGGGAGCTGTTTTTT
TRBD1,TRBV7-7,TRBJ1-1,once,CASSPGQGSEAFF,TGTGCTAGCAGCCCCGGACAGGGGTCTGAAGCTTTCTTT
-,TRBV9,TRBJ2-1,-,CASSVVPDYYNEQFF,TGTGCCAGCAGCGTAGTTCCGGACTACTACAATGAGCAGTTCTTC
TRBD2,TRBV27,TRBJ2-2,-,CASMSGTSVNTGELFF,TGTGCCAGCATGTCGGGGACTAGCGTGAACACCGGGGAGCTGTTTTTT
-,TRBV6-4,TRBJ1-1,-,CASSGGGLSMNTEAFF,TGTGCCAGCAGTGGCGGGGGGTTATCGATGAACACTGAAGCTTTCTTT
TRBD2,TRBV30,TRBJ2-1,-,CAWSPTPLARIKNEQFF,TGTGCCTGGAGTCCCACTCCACTAGCGCGAATTAAAAATGAGCAGTTCTTC
-,TRBV24-1,TRBJ2-5,-,CATSDSGIETQYF,TGTGCCACCAGTGATTCAGGGATTGAGACCCAGTACTTC
TRBD2,TRBV6-1,TRBJ2-1,few,CASSEYGGGVNEQFF,TGTGCCAGCAGTGAATATGGCGGGGGGGTCAATGAGCAGTTCTTC
TRBD1,TRBV28,TRBJ2-7,-,CASGLQGKVLEESYEQYF,TGTGCCAGCGGCCTACAGGGGAAAGTGTTGGAAGAGTCCTACGAGCAGTACTTC
TRBD1,TRBV4-1,TRBJ1-5,-,CASSRGTGDNQPQHF,TGCGCCAGCAGCCGGGGGACAGGGGATAATCAGCCCCAGCATTTT
TRBD1,TRBV28,TRBJ1-1,once,CASSRADRGTEAFF,TGTGCCAGCAGTAGAGCGGACAGGGGCACTGAAGCTTTCTTT